Listed below are T cell receptor beta chains from one sample, sequenced in a study of T-cell memory formation after mild COVID-19. Via MiXCR, TCRdb re-called the 5' RACE reads, giving one row per CDR3 protein. The sample contains approximately 480,000 distinct CDR3 sequences, around a sixth of which appear only once. The sequencing input was PBMCs or a T cell subset sorted from them (not recorded which). The receptors were gathered from an adult woman who had mild COVID-19 (a few samples of this study predate the infection). Cell type and time point are not known. CDR3s include the opening cysteine and the closing phenylalanine or tryptophan. The D gene is left open where the match is weak. Rows may omit the clone size; those that give it use once, few, many or a size class.

v_call	clone_size	d_call	j_call	cdr3_nt	cdr3_aa
TRBV9	.	.	TRBJ2-1	TGTGCCAGCAGCCCTCTGGTTAGCGGCTACAATGAGCAGTTCTTC	CASSPLVSGYNEQFF
TRBV27	.	.	TRBJ1-2	TGTGCCAGCAGTTTCTCAGGGAGCCCTGGCTACACCTTC	CASSFSGSPGYTF
TRBV10-3	.	TRBD2	TRBJ2-7	TGTGCCATCTCACTAGCGGGGACCGCCGAGCAGTACTTC	CAISLAGTAEQYF
TRBV6-5	few	.	TRBJ2-2	TGTGCCAGCAGTGGACAAAACAGGGGAGGGTCCGGGGAGCTGTTTTTT	CASSGQNRGGSGELFF
TRBV5-1	.	.	TRBJ2-5	TGCGCCAGCAGCTCTACGAGGGGGGCGGAGACCCAGTACTTC	CASSSTRGAETQYF
TRBV12-3/TRBV12-4	few	.	TRBJ1-5	TGTGCCAGCAGCCCCTTAGCTAATGCCAATCAGCCCCAGCATTTT	CASSPLANANQPQHF
TRBV11-3	.	.	TRBJ1-5	TGTGCCAGCAGCTTAGATCGGCAGGGAAGGATCAATCAGCCCCAGCATTTT	CASSLDRQGRINQPQHF
TRBV6-2/TRBV6-3	.	.	TRBJ1-1	TGTGCCAGCAATACGGGACCGTGGAACACTGAAGCTTTCTTT	CASNTGPWNTEAFF
TRBV5-1	.	TRBD2	TRBJ2-1	TGCGCCAGCAGCTGGGAGGGTGAGCAGTTCTTC	CASSWEGEQFF
TRBV27	few	TRBD1	TRBJ2-5	TGTGCCAGCAGTTTATTAGGGACAGGGGGCCCAGAGACCCAGTACTTC	CASSLLGTGGPETQYF
TRBV7-9	few	TRBD1	TRBJ1-2	TGTGCCAGCAGCTTAGCGGACAGGGGGCACGGCTACACCTTC	CASSLADRGHGYTF
TRBV18	once	TRBD1	TRBJ1-5	TGTGCCAGCTGCCGGGACAGTAATCAGCCCCAGCATTTT	CASCRDSNQPQHF
TRBV6-5	many	TRBD2	TRBJ2-3	TGTGCCAGCAGTTACTCGGATAGCGGGGCAGATACGCAGTATTTT	CASSYSDSGADTQYF
TRBV3-1	few	TRBD1	TRBJ2-4	TGTGCCAGCAGCCAGACAGGGGACCTTCAGTACTTC	CASSQTGDLQYF
TRBV29-1	few	.	TRBJ1-1	TGCAGCGTTGAACAACCCTTGAACACTGAAGCTTTCTTT	CSVEQPLNTEAFF
TRBV20-1	many	.	TRBJ2-2	TGCAGTGCCATCGGTCCGAACACCGGGGAGCTGTTTTTT	CSAIGPNTGELFF
TRBV12-3/TRBV12-4	few	.	TRBJ2-1	TGTGCCAGCAGTTTGATGAGGCGACGAAACAATGAGCAGTTCTTC	CASSLMRRRNNEQFF
TRBV30	.	.	TRBJ1-1	TGTGCCTGGAGTGTGTGGCAGACGAACACTGAAGCTTTCTTT	CAWSVWQTNTEAFF
TRBV3-1	.	.	TRBJ1-1	TGTGCCAGCAGCCCCCCCGCCCCGGGAACTGAAGCTTTCTTT	CASSPPAPGTEAFF
TRBV5-1	once	.	TRBJ2-7	TGCGCCAGCAGCCTTTCTTCTGGGGGAGTTTCCTACGAGCAGTACTTC	CASSLSSGGVSYEQYF
TRBV20-1	.	.	TRBJ1-5	TGCAGTGCTACCGACCATGGGAGCTATAGCAATCAGCCCCAGCATTTT	CSATDHGSYSNQPQHF
TRBV5-4	few	.	TRBJ1-4	TGTGCCACCCAAGGGACTAATGAAAAACTGTTTTTT	CATQGTNEKLFF
TRBV7-8	.	TRBD2	TRBJ2-1	TGTGCCAGCAGCACCAGTAGGTCCAGCGGGACCTACAATGAGCAGTTCTTC	CASSTSRSSGTYNEQFF
TRBV19	.	TRBD1	TRBJ1-1	TGTGCCAGTAGTGCGCGACAGGGTAAGAACACTGAAGCTTTCTTT	CASSARQGKNTEAFF
TRBV12-3/TRBV12-4	.	TRBD2	TRBJ2-3	TGTGCCAGCAGTTCTAGCGGGGGGATCCCGAGTACGCAGTATTTT	CASSSSGGIPSTQYF
TRBV10-3	few	TRBD1	TRBJ1-2	TGTGCCATCAACGGGGGACAGGGGGGTACTAACTATGGCTACACCTTC	CAINGGQGGTNYGYTF
TRBV20-1	.	.	TRBJ1-1	TGCAGTGCTAGAGGCACAGGGTTTATCACTGAAGCTTTCTTT	CSARGTGFITEAFF
TRBV3-1	few	.	TRBJ1-1	TGTGCCAGCAGCCGAAAAAGCGAGGGAAACGGCGCTGAAGCTTTCTTT	CASSRKSEGNGAEAFF
TRBV15	.	.	TRBJ2-4	TGTGCCACCAGCAGAGAGGGGTCACCGAACATTCAGTACTTC	CATSREGSPNIQYF
TRBV7-9	many	.	TRBJ1-1	TGTGCCAGCAGCTCACAGTCGGGAGTCTCTGGGGCTTTCTTT	CASSSQSGVSGAFF
TRBV4-3	.	.	TRBJ2-1	TGCGCCAGCAGCCAAGGACAGGACGCAAGGAATGAGCAGTTCTTC	CASSQGQDARNEQFF
TRBV6-2/TRBV6-3	.	.	TRBJ2-7	TGTGCCAGCAGTTACATCCCCCGGACGTCGTCCTACGAGCAGTACTTC	CASSYIPRTSSYEQYF
TRBV5-1	.	.	TRBJ2-6	TGCGCCAGCAGCTTGGGGCAGGTGCTTCCCTCTGGGGCCAACGTCCTGACTTTC	CASSLGQVLPSGANVLTF
TRBV7-2	.	TRBD1	TRBJ1-1	TGTGCCAGCAGCCTAGATTACAGGGGGCACGCTGAAGCTTTCTTT	CASSLDYRGHAEAFF
TRBV4-1	few	.	TRBJ2-7	TGCGCCAGCAGCCAAGGGCGGGACCTCAATGAGCAGTACTTC	CASSQGRDLNEQYF
TRBV4-1	few	.	TRBJ1-6	TGCGCCAGCAGCCGAGGGGGTCGTTCACCCCTCCACTTT	CASSRGGRSPLHF
TRBV5-6	.	TRBD2	TRBJ2-7	TGTGCCAGCACCCGGAGGGGTCTAGCGGGAGGCCTCTACGAGCAGTACTTC	CASTRRGLAGGLYEQYF
TRBV20-1	.	TRBD1	TRBJ1-2	TGCAGTGCTAGAGTACAGGGGGCGGGTGGCTACACCTTC	CSARVQGAGGYTF
TRBV7-8	many	.	TRBJ1-4	TGTGCCAGCAGCTACAATGAAAAACTGTTTTTT	CASSYNEKLFF
TRBV12-3/TRBV12-4	few	.	TRBJ1-3	TGTGCCAGCAGACCCGAATTGGGAAACACCATATATTTT	CASRPELGNTIYF
TRBV6-2/TRBV6-3	.	.	TRBJ1-2	TGTGCCAGCAGTTACTTTCGGACAGTGGCCATCGATGGCTACACCTTC	CASSYFRTVAIDGYTF
TRBV6-6	few	.	TRBJ2-7	TGTGCCAGCAGTACTGGGGGGCTAGCCTCCTACGAGCAGTACTTC	CASSTGGLASYEQYF
TRBV11-2	few	TRBD2	TRBJ2-5	TGTGCCAGCAGCGAACCGGGACTAGCGGGAGGGCCGGGAGAGACCCAGTACTTC	CASSEPGLAGGPGETQYF
TRBV7-8	.	.	TRBJ2-1	TGTGCCAGCAGCTTAAGTGGACTTAATGAGCAGTTCTTC	CASSLSGLNEQFF
TRBV6-1	many	.	TRBJ1-3	TGTGCCAGCAGTACCCGGCGGGGGACCGCCCCTGGAAACACCATATATTTT	CASSTRRGTAPGNTIYF
TRBV6-4	.	TRBD2	TRBJ2-3	TGTGCCAGCAGAGGACTAGGAACTAGCACAGATACGCAGTATTTT	CASRGLGTSTDTQYF
TRBV30	once	TRBD2	TRBJ2-1	TGTGCCTGGAGGGGGGGGTATGAGCAGTTCTTC	CAWRGGYEQFF
TRBV6-1	.	.	TRBJ1-1	TGTGCCAGCAGTGACAGGGTCATCATGAACACTGAAGCTTTCTTT	CASSDRVIMNTEAFF
TRBV7-9	.	.	TRBJ2-7	TGTGCCAGCAGGGATTCCGGGACGGGGGGCTCCGAGCAGTACTTC	CASRDSGTGGSEQYF
TRBV12-3/TRBV12-4	few	.	TRBJ2-2	TGTGCCAGCACCGACCCCGGGGAGCTGTTTTTT	CASTDPGELFF
TRBV12-3/TRBV12-4	many	.	TRBJ1-2	TGTGCCAGCAGTCCCGGGGTGGGCGGCTACACCTTC	CASSPGVGGYTF
TRBV5-1	.	.	TRBJ2-1	TGCGCCAGCAGCTCACTAGGACCCCTAAATGAGCAGTTCTTC	CASSSLGPLNEQFF
TRBV9	few	TRBD1	TRBJ2-7	TGTGCCAGCAGCCCCGAAGGGACAGGGCTTCCTCGAGAGCAGTACTTC	CASSPEGTGLPREQYF
TRBV7-9	few	.	TRBJ2-1	TGTGCCAGCAGCTTATTCACTGAGCAGTTCTTC	CASSLFTEQFF
TRBV20-1	once	TRBD2	TRBJ2-2	TGCAGTGCTAGTAGCGTATCGGGGGGGGGCGGCACCGGGGAGCTGTTTTTT	CSASSVSGGGGTGELFF
TRBV4-3	.	TRBD2	TRBJ2-3	TGCGCCAGCAGCCAAGATACCCCTGGGAGCGGGAGACCCGATACGCAGTATTTT	CASSQDTPGSGRPDTQYF
TRBV29-1	few	TRBD2	TRBJ2-5	TGCAGCGTTGCTGAGACTAGCGGGAGTGGGGAGACCCAGTACTTC	CSVAETSGSGETQYF
TRBV19	few	TRBD1	TRBJ1-1	TGTGCCAGTAGCAACCCCAGACAGGGATCCAAAACTGAAGCTTTCTTT	CASSNPRQGSKTEAFF
TRBV9	few	TRBD1	TRBJ2-7	TGTGCCAGCACCCCTGACAGGGGAGACTACGAGCAGTACTTC	CASTPDRGDYEQYF
TRBV6-2/TRBV6-3	.	.	TRBJ2-2	TGTGCCAGCAGCCGGGACTTAAACACCGGGGAGCTGTTTTTT	CASSRDLNTGELFF